The 11 T cell receptor beta chains below come from one sample, sequenced in a study of blood T cell repertoires in COVID-19. Only in-frame clones appear in the TCRdb table, and some are missing; sequencing was by immunoSEQ multiplex PCR. The sample holds 120,000 or so clones, approximately 85% seen once. The material sequenced was peripheral blood. These receptors came from a woman aged 55-69 years with acute or convalescent COVID-19.

This clone came up many times. The gene calls are TRBV4-3 and TRBJ2-7; D unclear. Germline CDR1 and CDR2: LGHNA and YSLEER. CDR3 length equals 16 residues. Trimming cost V 0 bases and J 5 bases, with 17 bases left between them. This CDR3 reads CASSQDQFVAGDEQYF. Written as DNA, the CDR3 is TGCGCCAGCAGCCAAGATCAGTTTGTGGCAGGCGACGAGCAGTACTTC.

This chain joins TRBV6-5 and TRBJ1-4; perhaps TRBD1 as D (6 bases). The CDR3 is made up of 14 amino acids. With 1 base removed from V and 5 bases from J, the gap between germline ends came to 8 bases. Germline V gives CDR1 MNHEY, CDR2 SVGAGI. The CDR3 DNA reads TGTGCCAGCAGTTACTTGAGGGGGAATGAAAAACTGTTTTTT. It translates to CASSYLRGNEKLFF.

The chain's CDR3 is CASSLVGGDYEQYF. The CDR3 DNA is TGTGCCAGCAGCTTAGTCGGGGGGGACTACGAGCAGTACTTC. The chain recombines TRBV11-1 with TRBJ2-7; 8 bases agree with TRBD2. The trim removed 1 base at V and 3 bases at J, leaving 2 bases unmatched. This CDR3 is 14 amino acids long. Germline CDR1 and CDR2: SGHAT and FQDESV (reference sequence).

This clone showed up just a few times. The gene calls are TRBV5-5 and TRBJ1-6; D is ambiguous. Trimming shortened V by 2 bases and J by 7 bases, and 7 bases separated the two germline ends. This CDR3 is built from 13 residues. Germline CDR1 and CDR2: SGHKS and YYEKEE (reference sequence). This CDR3 is CASSFQANSPLHF. The CDR3 coding sequence is TGTGCCAGCAGCTTTCAGGCGAATTCACCCCTCCACTTT.

The V call is TRBV3-1 (or the pseudogene TRBV3-2), the J call TRBJ1-2; D ambiguous. The CDR3 has 14 amino acids. Per germline, CDR1 LGHDT and CDR2 YNNKEL (reference sequence). Trimming left V 0 bases short and J 6 bases short, with 11 bases between. The CDR3 nucleotides are TGTGCCAGCAGCCAAGATACCGGGTACAATGGCTACACCTTC. It translates to CASSQDTGYNGYTF.

The V gene is TRBV6-2 or TRBV6-3, the J gene TRBJ2-1; D gene uncertain. The ends were cut back, 2 bases at V and 0 bases at J, with 8 bases in the middle. The CDR3 is made up of 15 amino acids. Germline-derived CDR1 and CDR2 are MNHEY and SVGEGT. CDR3 amino acids: CASSYGLGSYNEQFF. The CDR3 DNA follows: TGTGCCAGCAGTTACGGTCTAGGCTCCTACAATGAGCAGTTCTTC.

The chain carries TRBV10-1 and TRBJ1-3, with a weak D call TRBD1 (5 bases). Trimming left V 0 bases short and J 0 bases short, with 6 bases between. The CDR3 has 15 amino acids. Per the germline V gene, CDR1 is WNHNN and CDR2 is SYGVQD (reference sequence). CDR3 sequence: CASSESGVSGNTIYF. Here the CDR3 DNA reads TGCGCCAGCAGTGAGTCAGGGGTCTCTGGAAACACCATATATTTT.

The CDR3 here is CASSSVARRDTGELFF. The CDR3 region has the DNA TGTGCCAGCAGCTCCGTAGCGCGGAGGGACACCGGGGAGCTGTTTTTT. V is TRBV7-2 and J is TRBJ2-2, with a possible D match to TRBD2 (6 bases). The CDR3 runs to 16 residues. The germline V and J ends were trimmed by 4 bases and 3 bases, with 15 bases remaining between them. Germline V gives CDR1 SGHTA, CDR2 FQGNSA. The full variable domain, rest sourced from reference TRBV7-2 and TRBJ2-2, is GAGVSQSPSNKVTEKGKDVELRCDPISGHTALYWYRQSLGQGLEFLIYFQGNSAPDKSGLPSDRFSAERTGGSVSTLTIQRTQQEDSAVYLCASSSVARRDTGELFFGEGSRLTVL.

The chain recombines TRBV5-5 with TRBJ2-3; 11 nucleotides align to TRBD2. CDR1 is SGHKS, CDR2 YYEKEE, per germline (reference sequence). The CDR3 is 16 residues long. V shed 4 bases, J shed 1 base, and the junction held 5 bases outside the gene matches. CDR3 loop: CASSALLAGGTDTQYF. The CDR3 DNA follows: TGTGCCAGCAGCGCGTTACTAGCGGGGGGCACAGATACGCAGTATTTT.

The chain recombines TRBV7-9 with TRBJ2-5; TRBD2 matches 7 bases. This CDR3 has 12 amino acids. The V and J ends lost 5 bases and 9 bases, in that order; junction bases with no gene match: 6. Germline lookup yields CDR1 SEHNR and CDR2 FQNEAQ (reference sequence). The CDR3: CASSGDGGAQYF. DNA of the CDR3: TGTGCCAGCAGCGGGGATGGGGGGGCCCAGTACTTC.

The chain recombines TRBV5-1 with TRBJ2-1, with TRBD2 matching 8 bases. This CDR3 comprises 16 residues. With V trimmed by 2 bases and J by 7 bases, 11 bases remained unmatched. Germline CDR1 SGHRS, CDR2 YFSETQ. DNA of the CDR3: TGCGCCAGCAGCTTCAGACTAGCGTGGGAGGGTAATGAGCAGTTCTTC. Its translation: CASSFRLAWEGNEQFF.